This TCR beta chain was captured by sequencing in a study of response to subunit inactivated influenza vaccine. Overall study findings and caveats: Each seasonal influenza vaccination recruits few new T cells, the authors suggested.

Via MiXCR, TCRdb re-called the RT-PCR reads, giving one row per CDR3 protein. The sample consists of about 160,000 distinct CDR3 sequences, 9.5% to 13% of them appearing once. In this sample, this clonotype turned up a few times. What it recognizes is unknown. The V end lost 7 bases, the J end lost 3 bases, and 23 bases lay between the germline ends. Germline CDR1 SNHLY, CDR2 FYNNEI. CDR3 size: 17 residues. The receptor comes from a middle-aged man who received an inactivated influenza vaccine. The rearrangement links TRBV2 to TRBJ2-3; no definite D call. The sample here was non-naive T cells sorted from PBMCs, taken 40 to 50 days after vaccination. In nucleotides, the CDR3 is TGTGCCAGCAACCCTCCCCTCGGAGTCGTCTTTACAGATACGCAGTATTTT. Translating it yields CASNPPLGVVFTDTQYF.